A single sample is the source of the 22 T cell receptor beta chains below, sequenced in a study of CD8 T cells in Susac syndrome. Random hexamers were used to reverse transcribe the RNA input (about 0.5 to 1 ug). Each CDR3 protein gets one entry after TCRdb re-called the immunoSEQ multiplex PCR reads with MiXCR. The top ten hold roughly 0.2% of the sample, which has about 150,000 distinct CDR3 sequences, more than 85% seen once. Sequenced input: CD8+ T cells from PBMCs. Receptors were obtained from a human donor with Susac syndrome.

The chain has TRBV11-1 and TRBJ2-2; D possibly corresponds to TRBD1 (5 bases). Per germline, CDR1 SGHAT and CDR2 FQDESV (reference sequence). V was cut by 5 bases and J by 0 bases, with 16 bases left in between. This CDR3 has 17 residues. CDR3 nucleotide sequence: TGTGCCAGCAGCCAGTACAGGTTCGAGCCGAACACCGGGGAGCTGTTTTTT. Translated: CASSQYRFEPNTGELFF.

The chain employs TRBV5-6 and TRBJ1-5, with a weak D call TRBD1 (5 bases). Trimming pared 0 bases from V and 7 bases from J, leaving 14 bases between. Looked up from germline, CDR1 is SGHDT and CDR2 is YYEEEE. There are 15 residues in the CDR3. The CDR3: CASSLAGHIRQPQHF. The CDR3 region has the DNA TGTGCCAGCAGCTTGGCCGGACACATCAGGCAGCCCCAGCATTTT.

CDR3 sequence (DNA): TGTGCCAGCAGCCATCCCCTAGCGGGAGTCCCGTACGAGCAGTACTTC. This codes for CASSHPLAGVPYEQYF. The V call is TRBV3-1, the J call TRBJ2-7, with 10 positions matching TRBD2. Germline V gene lookup returns CDR1 LGHDT and CDR2 YNNKEL (reference sequence). Trimming cost V 3 bases and J 4 bases; bases outside gene matches: 9. The CDR3 contains 16 residues.

This chain uses TRBV11-2 with TRBJ1-5; possible D gene TRBD1, 5 bases. The V end was cut by 2 bases, the J end by 6 bases, with 8 bases between. This CDR3 contains 13 residues. Germline V CDR1 and CDR2: SGHAT, FQNNGV. DNA of the CDR3: TGTGCCAGCAGCTTATCAGGGATTCAGCCCCAGCATTTT. Translation gives CASSLSGIQPQHF.

The chain has TRBV7-9 and TRBJ2-7; D is unclear. CDR1 is SEHNR, CDR2 FQNEAQ, per germline (reference sequence). Trimming took 3 bases from V and 5 from J, leaving 8 bases between them. This CDR3 is 12 amino acids long. CDR3 nucleotides: TGTGCCAGCAGCTTTAGAAATCACGAGCAGTACTTC. Its protein is CASSFRNHEQYF. Looking up the rest from reference TRBV7-9 and TRBJ2-7 gives the full variable domain: DTGVSQNPRHKITKRGQNVTFRCDPISEHNRLYWYRQTLGQGPEFLTYFQNEAQLEKSRLLSDRFSAERPKGSFSTLEIQRTEQGDSAMYLCASSFRNHEQYFGPGTRLTVT.

CDR3 residues: CASSRLGAPHEQYF. In nucleotides, the CDR3 is TGTGCCAGCAGTAGGCTCGGGGCTCCCCACGAGCAGTACTTC. This chain joins TRBV6-6 and TRBJ2-7, with D perhaps given as TRBD1 or TRBD2 (5 bases each). Trimming shortened V by 5 bases and J by 5 bases, and 16 bases separated the two germline ends. This CDR3 contains 14 residues. Per the germline V gene, CDR1 is MNHNY and CDR2 is SVGAGI (reference sequence).

The chain has TRBV9 and TRBJ1-2; TRBD1 agrees at 10 bases. CDR1 is SGDLS, CDR2 YYNGEE, per germline. Trimming at V came to 1 base and at J to 3 bases, leaving 6 bases not matched to a gene. This CDR3 is built from 16 residues. CDR3 residues: CASSVRTGGFDYGYTF. The CDR3 DNA sequence: TGTGCCAGCAGCGTACGGACAGGGGGTTTCGACTATGGCTACACCTTC.

This chain joins TRBV24-1 and TRBJ2-3; the match to TRBD1 covers 9 bases. This CDR3 has 14 amino acids. V was clipped by 5 bases and J by 6 bases; unmatched bases: 5. Looked up from germline, CDR1 is KGHDR and CDR2 is SFDVKD. The DNA of the CDR3 is TGTGCCACCAGTGGAGGGACAGGGTACGATACGCAGTATTTT. As protein: CATSGGTGYDTQYF.

The rearrangement links TRBV20-1 to TRBJ1-2; possibly TRBD1 for D (5 bases). Looked up from germline, CDR1 is DFQATT and CDR2 is SNEGSKA (reference sequence). Trimming stripped 1 base from V and 7 bases from J, with 7 bases between. CDR3 length: 11 residues. The CDR3 bases are TGCAGTGCTAGAGGCGGGGGTGGCTACACCTTC. The encoded protein is CSARGGGGYTF.

The chain recombines TRBV4-1 with TRBJ1-5, with TRBD1 as a possible D gene (5 bases). The CDR3 is 12 amino acids. Trimming took off 7 bases at V and 5 bases at J, with 9 bases between the two ends. CDR1 is MGHRA and CDR2 is YSYEKL in the germline V gene. CDR3 nucleotides: TGCGCCAGCAAGGGGCTGGATCAGCCCCAGCATTTT. Its translation is CASKGLDQPQHF.

The chain combines TRBV7-9 with TRBJ2-7; D is unclear. CDR3 length: 11 amino acids. Per germline, CDR1 SEHNR and CDR2 FQNEAQ (reference sequence). V was trimmed by 5 bases and J by 5 bases, leaving 7 bases between them. The CDR3 loop reads CASSRYDEQYF. In DNA, the CDR3 is TGTGCCAGCAGCCGATACGACGAGCAGTACTTC.

This clonotype was observed a few times. The rearrangement uses TRBV6-5 and TRBJ2-7; D remains ambiguous. The CDR3 spans 11 residues. Trimming removed 7 bases at V and 1 base at J, with 5 bases between. Germline V gene data show CDR1 as MNHEY and CDR2 as SVGAGI. The CDR3 nucleotides are TGTGCCAGCACCGGGTCCTACGAGCAGTACTTC. Translating gives CASTGSYEQYF.

This clonotype was detected once. The chain joins TRBV11-2 to TRBJ1-1; perhaps TRBD1 as D (5 bases). V was trimmed by 4 bases and J by 6 bases, leaving 12 bases between them. Germline values: CDR1 SGHAT, CDR2 FQNNGV. This CDR3 is built from 13 residues. As DNA, the CDR3 is TGTGCCAGCAGCTCAGGGAGAGGTCCTGAAGCTTTCTTT. It is translated as CASSSGRGPEAFF.

The chain couples TRBV9 to TRBJ2-5, with D tentatively TRBD2 (6 bases). The CDR3 contains 14 residues. Germline CDR1 is SGDLS and CDR2 is YYNGEE. With 0 bases removed from V and 1 base from J, the gap between germline ends came to 7 bases. The CDR3 sequence: CASSVGGIQETQYF. CDR3 bases: TGTGCCAGCAGCGTAGGCGGGATCCAAGAGACCCAGTACTTC.

This sequence joins TRBV28 and TRBJ2-1; D uncertain. V dropped 0 bases and J dropped 7 bases, with 10 bases sitting between them. The CDR3 is 14 residues long. The germline V gene has CDR1 MDHEN and CDR2 SYDVKM. CDR3 residues: CASSLWGQPNEQFF. In DNA, the CDR3 is TGTGCCAGCAGTTTATGGGGCCAGCCTAATGAGCAGTTCTTC.

Note on this clonotype: A read error may be the cause here, since a much bigger clone is one base away. The chain recombines TRBV12-3 or TRBV12-4 with TRBJ1-1, with a weak D call TRBD1 (5 bases). V was clipped by 1 base and J by 4 bases, with 7 bases between them. The CDR3 runs 13 residues. CDR3 loop: CASSLGGTTEAFF. DNA of the CDR3: TGTGCCAGCAGTTTAGGGGGGACCACTGAAGCTTTCTTT.

This rearrangement joins TRBV12-3 or TRBV12-4 to TRBJ1-1; 10 bases map to TRBD1. With 6 bases clipped from V and 3 bases from J, the junction kept 7 bases outside the gene matches. CDR3 length equals 15 residues. CDR3 DNA sequence: TGTGCCAGCAGCATGACAGGGGGCGCCGACACTGAAGCTTTCTTT. It translates to CASSMTGGADTEAFF.

The rearrangement uses TRBV7-3 and TRBJ2-1; D is ambiguous. This CDR3 contains 15 residues. V was shortened by 5 bases and J by 8 bases, with 19 bases between the two germline ends. Germline V lookup: CDR1 SGHTA, CDR2 FQGTGA. The CDR3 DNA follows: TGTGCCAGCAGCCCGTTAGCCAGATGGCAGGATGAGCAGTTCTTC. Translated, it gives CASSPLARWQDEQFF.

The genes are TRBV27 and TRBJ2-2, with D hard to call. The CDR3 totals 13 residues. Trimming cost V 1 base and J 6 bases, with 6 bases left between them. The germline gives CDR1 MNHEY, CDR2 SMNVEV (reference sequence). The CDR3 coding sequence is TGTGCCAGCAGTTTATATGTGTCCGGGGAGCTGTTTTTT. Amino acid sequence: CASSLYVSGELFF.

The chain couples TRBV15 to TRBJ1-5; a weak D match, TRBD1 (6 bases). This CDR3 spans 15 amino acids. The germline V and J ends were trimmed by 8 bases and 0 bases, with 14 bases remaining between them. Per the germline V gene, CDR1 is LNHNV and CDR2 is YYDKDF (reference sequence). CDR3 in DNA: TGTGCCACCCAAGAGGGGGGGTATAGCAATCAGCCCCAGCATTTT. It is translated as CATQEGGYSNQPQHF.

Remarks on this clonotype: Relative to the germline gene, one junction end is altered; a read error may explain this. The V gene is TRBV27, the J gene TRBJ2-1, with a weak D call TRBD1 (5 bases). This CDR3 has 12 residues. Looked up from germline, CDR1 is MNHEY and CDR2 is SMNVEV (reference sequence). The CDR3 region is CASGLDNNEQFF. The CDR3 DNA follows: TGTGCCAGCGGTTTGGACAACAATGAGCAGTTCTTC.

V usage is TRBV5-1 and J usage is TRBJ2-7, with D perhaps given as TRBD1 or TRBD2 (5 bases each). V was clipped by 0 bases and J by 1 base, with 8 bases between them. Germline CDR1 SGHRS, CDR2 YFSETQ. The CDR3 length is 14 residues. CDR3 sequence reads: CASSLGDASYEQYF. CDR3 DNA: TGCGCCAGCAGCTTGGGGGACGCATCCTACGAGCAGTACTTC.